Presented here are 2 T cell receptor beta chains from one specimen sequenced in a study of cytomegalovirus exposure and HLA in healthy donors. The PCR ran on 60 Vbeta and 13 Jbeta primers. Only in-frame clones appear in the TCRdb table, and some are missing; sequencing was by immunoSEQ multiplex PCR. Found here are roughly 100,000 clones, over 70% of them singletons; the top ten hold 1.3%. Sequencing used PBMCs. The receptors were gathered from a man aged 40-55 years in good health and CMV-seronegative.

The sample holds a few counts of this clone. J is TRBJ1-5 and V is TRBV19; 7 nucleotides agree with TRBD1. V dropped 10 bases and J dropped 2; count of bases not matched to a gene: 11. The CDR3 totals 15 residues. Germline CDR1 LNHDA, CDR2 SQIVND (reference sequence). CDR3 nucleotide sequence: TGTGCCACTCGAGGCAGGGGGACCCGCAATCAGCCCCAGCATTTT. Its protein is CATRGRGTRNQPQHF.

This chain links TRBV6-5 with TRBJ2-1; 7 bases fit TRBD2. The CDR3 sequence is 14 residues long. V was pared by 4 bases and J by 4 bases, with 4 bases of the junction left unmatched. Germline CDR1 is MNHEY and CDR2 is SVGAGI. DNA of the CDR3: TGTGCCAGCAGTTTGCGGGAGAGTTACAATGAGCAGTTCTTC. Translation: CASSLRESYNEQFF.